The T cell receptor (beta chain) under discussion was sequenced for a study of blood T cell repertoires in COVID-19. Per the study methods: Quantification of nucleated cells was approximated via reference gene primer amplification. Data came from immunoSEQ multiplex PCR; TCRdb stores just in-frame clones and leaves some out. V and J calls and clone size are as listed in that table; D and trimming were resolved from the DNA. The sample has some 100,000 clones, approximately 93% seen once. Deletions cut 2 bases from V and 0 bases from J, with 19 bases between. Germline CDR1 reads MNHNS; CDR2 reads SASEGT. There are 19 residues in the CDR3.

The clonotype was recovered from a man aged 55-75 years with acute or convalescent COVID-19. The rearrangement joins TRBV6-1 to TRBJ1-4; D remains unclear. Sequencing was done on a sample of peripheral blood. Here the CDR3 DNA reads TGTGCCAGCAGTGAATCCATTCCGGGCGCGAGGGCAACTAATGAAAAACTGTTTTTT. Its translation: CASSESIPGARATNEKLFF.